This T cell receptor beta chain originates from a study of human CD8 memory T cell subsets. Germline assignment: CDR1 SEHNR and CDR2 FQNEAQ (reference sequence). The CDR3 totals 15 residues. With regard to this clonotype: Its target is not known.

UMI-labeled 5' RACE was the method by which TCR beta libraries were made. TCRdb reprocessed the 5' RACE reads and reports one entry per CDR3 protein, with no DNA. The table for this sample gives 10,000 to 12,000 distinct CDR3 sequences. The RNA's source was duplicate vials of more than 130,000 sorted CD8+ T cells per subset. Study-level results: The overlap between stem-like memory and precursor exhausted T cell repertoires was minimal.

This receptor was taken from a human donor in good health. The sample consisted of CD8+ T cells from PBMCs. The chain has TRBV7-9 and TRBJ2-7; checking the TCRdb D call of TRBD2 is not possible without DNA. The CDR3 loop is CASSLAGGLAYEQYF.